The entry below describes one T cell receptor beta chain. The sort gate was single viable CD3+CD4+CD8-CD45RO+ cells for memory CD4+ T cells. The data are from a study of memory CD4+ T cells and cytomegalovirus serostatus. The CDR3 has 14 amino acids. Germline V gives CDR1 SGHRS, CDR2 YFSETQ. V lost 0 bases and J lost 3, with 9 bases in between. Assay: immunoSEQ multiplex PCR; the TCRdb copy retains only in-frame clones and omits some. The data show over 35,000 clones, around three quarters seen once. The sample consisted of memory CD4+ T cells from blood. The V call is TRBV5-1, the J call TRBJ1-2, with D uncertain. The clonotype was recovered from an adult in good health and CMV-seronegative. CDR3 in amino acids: CASSLDPADYGYTF. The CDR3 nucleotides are TGCGCCAGCAGCTTGGATCCAGCGGACTATGGCTACACCTTC.